The rows below give T cell receptor beta chains drawn from one sample of a study of blood T cell repertoires in COVID-19. Assay used: immunoSEQ multiplex PCR; TCRdb lists only in-frame clones, some missing. The data contain about 280,000 clones, under 90% of them singletons. Sequencing was done on a sample of peripheral blood. These receptors came from a man aged 50-59 years with acute or convalescent COVID-19. The CDR3 runs from the conserved cysteine through the conserved F or W. Fields, in order: J gene, D gene, V gene, clone size, CDR3 protein, CDR3 DNA. A D gene is named only where the DNA matches it firmly. Clone size is not always given. Where it is, it says once, few, many or a class for expanded clones.

j_call: TRBJ1-2; d_call: TRBD1; v_call: TRBV6-5; clone_size: NA; cdr3_aa: CASSPGQRSEGYTF; cdr3_nt: TGTGCCAGCAGTCCGGGACAGCGATCGGAGGGCTACACCTTC
j_call: TRBJ2-5; d_call: NA; v_call: TRBV5-1; clone_size: NA; cdr3_aa: CASSGKGVQETQYF; cdr3_nt: TGCGCCAGCAGCGGGAAGGGGGTTCAAGAGACCCAGTACTTC
j_call: TRBJ1-5; d_call: NA; v_call: TRBV10-2; clone_size: NA; cdr3_aa: CASSSIPIQPQHF; cdr3_nt: TGCGCCAGTTCATCTATCCCTATTCAGCCCCAGCATTTT
j_call: TRBJ2-5; d_call: NA; v_call: TRBV30; clone_size: NA; cdr3_aa: CAWSLGGTTQYF; cdr3_nt: TGTGCCTGGAGCCTTGGAGGAACGACCCAGTACTTC
j_call: TRBJ2-7; d_call: NA; v_call: TRBV3-1/TRBV3-2; clone_size: NA; cdr3_aa: CASSQDLRRWAYEQYF; cdr3_nt: TGTGCCAGCAGCCAAGATCTGCGGCGGTGGGCCTACGAGCAGTACTTC
j_call: TRBJ1-5; d_call: NA; v_call: TRBV29-1; clone_size: NA; cdr3_aa: CSALYSNQPQHF; cdr3_nt: TGCAGCGCTCTTTATAGCAATCAGCCCCAGCATTTT
j_call: TRBJ1-1; d_call: TRBD1; v_call: TRBV7-8; clone_size: few; cdr3_aa: CASSQDRGPGRGAFF; cdr3_nt: TGTGCCAGCAGCCAGGACAGGGGGCCGGGGAGGGGAGCTTTCTTT
j_call: TRBJ1-4; d_call: TRBD1; v_call: TRBV10-3; clone_size: few; cdr3_aa: CAIRPTGDNEKLFF; cdr3_nt: TGTGCCATCAGACCGACAGGGGACAATGAAAAACTGTTTTTT
j_call: TRBJ2-5; d_call: NA; v_call: TRBV3-1/TRBV3-2; clone_size: NA; cdr3_aa: CASSLVQETQYF; cdr3_nt: TGTGCCAGCAGCCTCGTCCAAGAGACCCAGTACTTC
j_call: TRBJ2-5; d_call: NA; v_call: TRBV3-1/TRBV3-2; clone_size: NA; cdr3_aa: CASSQPGADSETQYF; cdr3_nt: TGTGCCAGCAGCCAACCTGGGGCTGACTCAGAGACCCAGTACTTC
j_call: TRBJ2-1; d_call: NA; v_call: TRBV10-2; clone_size: NA; cdr3_aa: CASSEGGIEFF; cdr3_nt: TGCGCCAGCAGTGAAGGAGGGATAGAGTTCTTC
j_call: TRBJ1-4; d_call: NA; v_call: TRBV2; clone_size: NA; cdr3_aa: CASSVQGRKLFF; cdr3_nt: TGTGCCAGCAGTGTTCAGGGGCGGAAACTGTTTTTT
j_call: TRBJ2-5; d_call: NA; v_call: TRBV29-1; clone_size: NA; cdr3_aa: CSVHLFGETQYF; cdr3_nt: TGCAGCGTTCATTTATTCGGAGAGACCCAGTACTTC
j_call: TRBJ1-4; d_call: NA; v_call: TRBV11-2; clone_size: NA; cdr3_aa: CASSLGHSYRADEKLFF; cdr3_nt: TGTGCCAGCAGCTTAGGGCACTCCTACAGGGCTGATGAAAAACTGTTTTTT
j_call: TRBJ1-2; d_call: TRBD1; v_call: TRBV7-9; clone_size: NA; cdr3_aa: CASNPGSHRGVGGYTF; cdr3_nt: TGTGCCAGCAACCCGGGTAGTCACAGGGGTGTTGGCGGCTACACCTTC
j_call: TRBJ2-2; d_call: TRBD1; v_call: TRBV5-6; clone_size: once; cdr3_aa: CASSFPGTGFLTGELFF; cdr3_nt: TGTGCCAGCAGCTTCCCCGGGACAGGGTTTTTGACGGGGGAGCTGTTTTTT
j_call: TRBJ2-1; d_call: TRBD1; v_call: TRBV5-8; clone_size: NA; cdr3_aa: CASSLVGTGYNEQFF; cdr3_nt: TGTGCCAGCAGCTTGGTAGGGACAGGGTACAATGAGCAGTTCTTC
j_call: TRBJ1-2; d_call: NA; v_call: TRBV7-9; clone_size: NA; cdr3_aa: CASSLDRVASYGYTF; cdr3_nt: TGTGCCAGCAGCTTAGATCGGGTAGCAAGCTATGGCTACACCTTC
j_call: TRBJ2-3; d_call: NA; v_call: TRBV6-6; clone_size: once; cdr3_aa: CASSWGSGQSPYF; cdr3_nt: TGTGCCAGCAGTTGGGGGTCAGGACAGTCTCCGTATTTT
j_call: TRBJ2-7; d_call: NA; v_call: TRBV30; clone_size: NA; cdr3_aa: CAWSSGQPSSYEQYF; cdr3_nt: TGTGCCTGGAGTTCAGGGCAACCGAGCTCCTACGAGCAGTACTTC
j_call: TRBJ2-3; d_call: NA; v_call: TRBV29-1; clone_size: few; cdr3_aa: CSVRRGSASTDTQYF; cdr3_nt: TGCAGCGTACGACGGGGTAGTGCTAGCACAGATACGCAGTATTTT
j_call: TRBJ2-1; d_call: NA; v_call: TRBV7-9; clone_size: NA; cdr3_aa: CASSSSLYNEQFF; cdr3_nt: TGTGCCAGCAGCTCCTCCTTATACAATGAGCAGTTCTTC
j_call: TRBJ1-1; d_call: NA; v_call: TRBV18; clone_size: once; cdr3_aa: CASSPYRSPEAFF; cdr3_nt: TGTGCCAGCTCACCATATCGGTCCCCCGAAGCTTTCTTT
j_call: TRBJ1-2; d_call: NA; v_call: TRBV6-5; clone_size: NA; cdr3_aa: CASRRGFLANYGYTF; cdr3_nt: TGTGCCAGCAGGAGGGGGTTTTTAGCTAACTATGGCTACACCTTC
j_call: TRBJ2-2; d_call: TRBD2; v_call: TRBV9; clone_size: NA; cdr3_aa: CASSPFSGVGELFF; cdr3_nt: TGTGCCAGCAGCCCATTTAGCGGGGTCGGGGAGCTGTTTTTT
j_call: TRBJ1-6; d_call: TRBD1; v_call: TRBV30; clone_size: NA; cdr3_aa: CAWSPRDRNSPLHF; cdr3_nt: TGTGCCTGGAGTCCCCGGGACAGAAATTCACCCCTCCACTTT
j_call: TRBJ1-2; d_call: NA; v_call: TRBV29-1; clone_size: NA; cdr3_aa: CSVDQGLYGYTF; cdr3_nt: TGCAGCGTGGATCAGGGCCTCTATGGCTACACCTTC
j_call: TRBJ2-7; d_call: NA; v_call: TRBV6-5; clone_size: NA; cdr3_aa: CASSYHRTETYEQYF; cdr3_nt: TGTGCCAGCAGTTATCACAGGACGGAGACCTACGAGCAGTACTTC
j_call: TRBJ2-3; d_call: NA; v_call: TRBV11-2; clone_size: NA; cdr3_aa: CASYRISKSTDTQYF; cdr3_nt: TGTGCCAGCTATCGGATTAGCAAGTCCACAGATACGCAGTATTTT
j_call: TRBJ1-1; d_call: NA; v_call: TRBV6-2/TRBV6-3; clone_size: NA; cdr3_aa: CASSTTGNTEAFF; cdr3_nt: TGTGCCAGCAGCACGACGGGGAACACTGAAGCTTTCTTT
j_call: TRBJ2-2; d_call: NA; v_call: TRBV11-3; clone_size: NA; cdr3_aa: CASSPVAGLNTGELFF; cdr3_nt: TGTGCCAGCAGCCCCGTGGCAGGGTTGAACACCGGGGAGCTGTTTTTT
j_call: TRBJ1-5; d_call: TRBD1; v_call: TRBV5-6; clone_size: NA; cdr3_aa: CASSLWVGTGMPEPQHF; cdr3_nt: TGTGCCAGCAGCTTGTGGGTCGGGACAGGGATGCCGGAGCCCCAGCATTTT
j_call: TRBJ1-1; d_call: NA; v_call: TRBV2; clone_size: NA; cdr3_aa: CASRLYHMNTEAFF; cdr3_nt: TGTGCCAGCAGACTATATCATATGAACACTGAAGCTTTCTTT
j_call: TRBJ2-7; d_call: TRBD2; v_call: TRBV2; clone_size: NA; cdr3_aa: CASSETSGGLGEQYF; cdr3_nt: TGTGCCAGCAGTGAAACTAGCGGGGGGTTGGGGGAGCAGTACTTC
j_call: TRBJ1-6; d_call: NA; v_call: TRBV10-1; clone_size: NA; cdr3_aa: CASSELAGENSPLHF; cdr3_nt: TGCGCCAGCAGTGAGTTGGCAGGGGAGAATTCACCCCTCCACTTT
j_call: TRBJ1-1; d_call: NA; v_call: TRBV2; clone_size: once; cdr3_aa: CASSPEADTEAFF; cdr3_nt: TGTGCCAGCAGTCCGGAGGCGGACACTGAAGCTTTCTTT
j_call: TRBJ2-2; d_call: NA; v_call: TRBV24-1; clone_size: NA; cdr3_aa: CATSDQTSSTGELFF; cdr3_nt: TGTGCCACCAGTGATCAGACATCGTCCACCGGGGAGCTGTTTTTT
j_call: TRBJ1-1; d_call: TRBD1; v_call: TRBV3-1/TRBV3-2; clone_size: NA; cdr3_aa: CASSQEGWQGGTEAFF; cdr3_nt: TGTGCCAGCAGCCAAGAAGGGTGGCAGGGGGGAACTGAAGCTTTCTTT
j_call: TRBJ1-2; d_call: TRBD1; v_call: TRBV19; clone_size: NA; cdr3_aa: CASSIAATGLRGYTF; cdr3_nt: TGTGCCAGTAGTATAGCCGCGACAGGGCTAAGAGGCTACACCTTC
j_call: TRBJ1-4; d_call: TRBD1; v_call: TRBV19; clone_size: NA; cdr3_aa: CASSIDLSDRTEKLFF; cdr3_nt: TGTGCCAGTAGTATTGATTTGTCGGACAGGACTGAAAAACTGTTTTTT
j_call: TRBJ2-3; d_call: NA; v_call: TRBV14; clone_size: NA; cdr3_aa: CASSPHGTSTDTQYF; cdr3_nt: TGTGCCAGCAGCCCTCACGGGACTAGCACAGATACGCAGTATTTT
j_call: TRBJ1-5; d_call: NA; v_call: TRBV3-1/TRBV3-2; clone_size: NA; cdr3_aa: CASSQAVGGAQPQHF; cdr3_nt: TGTGCCAGCAGCCAAGCGGTGGGGGGAGCTCAGCCCCAGCATTTT
j_call: TRBJ2-3; d_call: TRBD2; v_call: TRBV7-2; clone_size: once; cdr3_aa: CASSLLAGGFTDTQYF; cdr3_nt: TGTGCCAGCAGCTTACTAGCGGGGGGTTTCACAGATACGCAGTATTTT
j_call: TRBJ1-2; d_call: NA; v_call: TRBV2; clone_size: once; cdr3_aa: CASSEAVGALYGYTF; cdr3_nt: TGTGCCAGCAGTGAAGCCGTTGGGGCCCTCTATGGCTACACCTTC
j_call: TRBJ2-6; d_call: NA; v_call: TRBV10-3; clone_size: NA; cdr3_aa: CAISEARGSVLTF; cdr3_nt: TGTGCCATCAGTGAGGCCAGAGGGAGCGTCCTGACTTTC